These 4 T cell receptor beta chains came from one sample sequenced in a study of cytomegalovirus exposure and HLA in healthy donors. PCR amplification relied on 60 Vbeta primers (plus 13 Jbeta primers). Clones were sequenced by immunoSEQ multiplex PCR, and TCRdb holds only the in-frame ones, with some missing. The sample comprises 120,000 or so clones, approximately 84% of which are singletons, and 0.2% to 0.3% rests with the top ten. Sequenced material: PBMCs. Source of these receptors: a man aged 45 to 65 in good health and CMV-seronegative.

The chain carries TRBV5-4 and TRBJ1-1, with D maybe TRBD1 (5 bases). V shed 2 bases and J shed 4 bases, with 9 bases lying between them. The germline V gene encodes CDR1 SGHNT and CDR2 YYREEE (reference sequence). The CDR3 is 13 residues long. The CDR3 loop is CASSFGGGTEAFF. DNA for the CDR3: TGTGCCAGCAGCTTTGGGGGAGGCACTGAAGCTTTCTTT.

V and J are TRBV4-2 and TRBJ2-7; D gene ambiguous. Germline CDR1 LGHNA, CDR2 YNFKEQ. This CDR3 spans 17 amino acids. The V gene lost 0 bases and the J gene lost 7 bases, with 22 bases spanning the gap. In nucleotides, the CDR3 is TGTGCCAGCAGCCAAGACCTGGAGCGCCAAAATCCGCGGGAGCAGTACTTC. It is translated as CASSQDLERQNPREQYF.

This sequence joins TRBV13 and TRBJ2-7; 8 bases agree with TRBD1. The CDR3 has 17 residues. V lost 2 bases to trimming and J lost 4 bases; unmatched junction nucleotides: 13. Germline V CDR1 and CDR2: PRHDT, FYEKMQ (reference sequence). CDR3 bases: TGTGCCAGCAGCTTAACCGGGACAGGCAATTCTAGGTACGAGCAGTACTTC. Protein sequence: CASSLTGTGNSRYEQYF.

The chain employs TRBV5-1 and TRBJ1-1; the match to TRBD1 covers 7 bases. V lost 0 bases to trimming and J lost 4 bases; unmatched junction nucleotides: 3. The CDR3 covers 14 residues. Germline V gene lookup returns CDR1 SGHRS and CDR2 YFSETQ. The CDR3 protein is CASSLEAGGTEAFF. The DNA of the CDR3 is TGCGCCAGCAGCTTGGAAGCAGGGGGCACTGAAGCTTTCTTT.